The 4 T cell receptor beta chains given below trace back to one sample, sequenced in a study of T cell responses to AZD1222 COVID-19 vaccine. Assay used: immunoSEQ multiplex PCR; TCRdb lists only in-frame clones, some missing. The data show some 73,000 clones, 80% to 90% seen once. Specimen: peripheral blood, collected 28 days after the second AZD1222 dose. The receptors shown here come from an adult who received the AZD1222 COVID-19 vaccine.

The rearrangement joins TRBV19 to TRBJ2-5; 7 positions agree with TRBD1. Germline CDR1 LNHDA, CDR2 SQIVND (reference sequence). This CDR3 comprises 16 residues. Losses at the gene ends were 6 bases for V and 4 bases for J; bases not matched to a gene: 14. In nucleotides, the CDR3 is TGTGCCAGTAGCCTCCGATTGAGGGGGCGAGGAGAGACCCAGTACTTC. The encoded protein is CASSLRLRGRGETQYF.

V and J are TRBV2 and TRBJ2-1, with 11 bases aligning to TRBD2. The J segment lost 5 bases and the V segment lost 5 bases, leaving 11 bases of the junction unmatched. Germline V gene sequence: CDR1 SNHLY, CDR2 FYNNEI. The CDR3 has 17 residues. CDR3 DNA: TGTGCCAGCAGTTTACAAAGACTAGCGGGAAGTCACAATGAGCAGTTCTTC. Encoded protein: CASSLQRLAGSHNEQFF.

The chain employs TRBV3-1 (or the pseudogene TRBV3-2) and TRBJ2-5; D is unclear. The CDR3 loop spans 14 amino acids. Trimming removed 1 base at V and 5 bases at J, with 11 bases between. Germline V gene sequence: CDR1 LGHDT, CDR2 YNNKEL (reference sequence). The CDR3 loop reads CASSQGRVRETQYF. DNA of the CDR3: TGTGCCAGCAGCCAAGGAAGGGTTCGGGAGACCCAGTACTTC.

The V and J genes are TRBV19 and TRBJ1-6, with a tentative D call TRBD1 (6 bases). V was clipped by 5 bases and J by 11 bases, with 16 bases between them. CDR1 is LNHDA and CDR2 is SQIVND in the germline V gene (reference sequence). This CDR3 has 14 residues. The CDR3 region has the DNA TGTGCCAGTAGTGGGGGCCAAATTCAGACACCCCTCCACTTT. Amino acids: CASSGGQIQTPLHF.